This T cell receptor (beta chain) was captured in a study of shared clonotypes between healthy human individuals. Findings and limits, study-wide: In the sorted subsets, rarefaction showed sequencing was incomplete despite large depth. Sequencing depth was expected to influence donor clonotype sharing. Relative to their counterparts shared across all four donors, non-shared clonotypes exhibited diminished generation probabilities.

Partitioning of CD4+ cells yielded a CD45RA+ naive subset and a CD45RA-negative memory subset. Assay used: immunoSEQ multiplex PCR; TCRdb lists only in-frame clones, some missing. The data show more than 2 million clones, with about 94% seen just once and approximately 0.13% held by the top ten. A word on this clone: The antigen is not known.

Germline CDR1 is SNHLY and CDR2 is FYNNEI. The CDR3 contains 16 residues. The germline V and J ends were trimmed by 2 bases and 0 bases, with 11 bases remaining between them. This TCR was sampled from a man aged 18 to 30 in good health. The chain joins TRBV2 to TRBJ2-1; no reliable D call. The sequencing input was naive CD4+ T cells sorted from blood. Subset in this sample: CD45RA+ positively selected. CDR3 sequence reads: CASSEHLTSSYNEQFF. The CDR3 DNA reads TGTGCCAGCAGTGAACACCTGACGAGCTCCTACAATGAGCAGTTCTTC.